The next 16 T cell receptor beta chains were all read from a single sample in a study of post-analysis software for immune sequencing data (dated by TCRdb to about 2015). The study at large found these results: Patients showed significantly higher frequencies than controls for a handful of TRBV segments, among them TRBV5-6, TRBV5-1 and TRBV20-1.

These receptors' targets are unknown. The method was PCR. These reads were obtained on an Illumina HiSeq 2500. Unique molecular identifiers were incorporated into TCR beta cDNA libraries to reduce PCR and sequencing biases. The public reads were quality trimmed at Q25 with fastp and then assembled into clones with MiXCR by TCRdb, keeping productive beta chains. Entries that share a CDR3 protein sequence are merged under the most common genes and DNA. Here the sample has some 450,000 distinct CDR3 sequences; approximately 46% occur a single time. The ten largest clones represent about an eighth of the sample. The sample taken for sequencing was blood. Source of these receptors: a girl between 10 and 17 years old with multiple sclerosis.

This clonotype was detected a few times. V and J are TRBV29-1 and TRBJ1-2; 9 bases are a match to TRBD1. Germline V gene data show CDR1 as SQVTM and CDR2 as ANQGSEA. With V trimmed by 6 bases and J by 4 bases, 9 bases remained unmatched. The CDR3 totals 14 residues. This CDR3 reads CSVLPGQGGYGYTF. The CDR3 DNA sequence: TGCAGCGTCCTACCGGGACAGGGAGGCTATGGCTACACCTTC. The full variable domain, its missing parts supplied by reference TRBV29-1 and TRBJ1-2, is SAVISQKPSRDICQRGTSLTIQCQVDSQVTMMFWYRQQPGQSLTLIATANQGSEATYESGFVIDKFPISRPNLTFSTLTVSNMSPEDSSIYLCSVLPGQGGYGYTFGSGTRLTVV.

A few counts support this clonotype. In DNA, the CDR3 is TGTGCCACCAGCAGAGATCGGGGAGCCCAAGAGACCCAGTACTTC. Amino acid sequence: CATSRDRGAQETQYF. The chain employs TRBV15 and TRBJ2-5, with a weak D call TRBD2 (5 bases). Germline V CDR1 and CDR2: LNHNV, YYDKDF (reference sequence). The CDR3 runs to 15 residues. Trimming cost V 0 bases and J 1 base, with 9 bases left between them.

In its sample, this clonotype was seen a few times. The CDR3 reads CASSAPRVSSYNEQFF. As DNA, the CDR3 is TGTGCCAGCAGCGCACCCCGGGTAAGCTCCTACAATGAGCAGTTCTTC. The V gene is TRBV9, the J gene TRBJ2-1, with D uncertain. This CDR3 has 16 residues. Germline assignment: CDR1 SGDLS and CDR2 YYNGEE. V shed 3 bases and J shed 0 bases, with 13 bases lying between them.

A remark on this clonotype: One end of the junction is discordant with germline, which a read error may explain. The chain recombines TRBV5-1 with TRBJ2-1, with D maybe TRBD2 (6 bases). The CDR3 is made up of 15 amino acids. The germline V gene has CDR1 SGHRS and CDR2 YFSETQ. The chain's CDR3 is CAGSLRDGSYNEQFF. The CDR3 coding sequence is TGCGCCGGCAGCTTGCGGGACGGCTCCTACAATGAGCAGTTCTTC. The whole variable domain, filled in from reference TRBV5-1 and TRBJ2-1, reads KAGVTQTPRYLIKTRGQQVTLSCSPISGHRSVSWYQQTPGQGLQFLFEYFSETQRNKGNFPGRFSGRQFSNSRSEMNVSTLELGDSALYLCAGSLRDGSYNEQFFGPGTRLTVL.

CDR3 loop: CASSSRAGGPMNTEAFF. The CDR3 DNA is TGTGCCAGCAGCTCCCGGGCCGGTGGACCTATGAACACTGAAGCTTTCTTT. The rearrangement joins TRBV7-2 to TRBJ1-1; D not resolved. Trimming pared 4 bases from V and 0 bases from J, leaving 18 bases between. Germline V CDR1 and CDR2: SGHTA, FQGNSA. The CDR3 has 17 amino acids.

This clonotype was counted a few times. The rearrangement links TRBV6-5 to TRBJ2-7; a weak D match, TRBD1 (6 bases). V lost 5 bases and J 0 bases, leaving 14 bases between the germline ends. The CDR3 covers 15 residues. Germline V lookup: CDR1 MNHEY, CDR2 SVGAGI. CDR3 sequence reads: CASSPQGTPSYEQYF. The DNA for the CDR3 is TGTGCCAGCAGTCCACAGGGTACCCCCTCCTACGAGCAGTACTTC.

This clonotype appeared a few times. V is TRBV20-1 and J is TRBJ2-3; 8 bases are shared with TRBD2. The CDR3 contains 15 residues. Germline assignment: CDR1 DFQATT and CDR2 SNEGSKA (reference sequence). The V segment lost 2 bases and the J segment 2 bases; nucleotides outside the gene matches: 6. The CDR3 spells CSARSLAGSTDTQYF. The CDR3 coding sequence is TGCAGTGCTAGATCCCTAGCGGGCTCCACAGATACGCAGTATTTT.

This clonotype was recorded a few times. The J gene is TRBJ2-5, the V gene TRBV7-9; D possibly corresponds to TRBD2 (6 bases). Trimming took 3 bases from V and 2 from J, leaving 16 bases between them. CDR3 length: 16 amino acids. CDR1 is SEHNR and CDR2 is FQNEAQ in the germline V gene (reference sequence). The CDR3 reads CASSFPRGDFQETQYF. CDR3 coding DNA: TGTGCCAGCAGCTTTCCCCGCGGGGACTTTCAAGAGACCCAGTACTTC. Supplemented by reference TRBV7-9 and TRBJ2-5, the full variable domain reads DTGVSQNPRHKITKRGQNVTFRCDPISEHNRLYWYRQTLGQGPEFLTYFQNEAQLEKSRLLSDRFSAERPKGSFSTLEIQRTEQGDSAMYLCASSFPRGDFQETQYFGPGTRLLVL.

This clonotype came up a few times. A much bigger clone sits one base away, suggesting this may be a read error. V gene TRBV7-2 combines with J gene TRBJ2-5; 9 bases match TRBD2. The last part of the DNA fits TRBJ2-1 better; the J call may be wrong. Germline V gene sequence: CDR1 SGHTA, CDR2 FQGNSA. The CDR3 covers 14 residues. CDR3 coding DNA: TGTGCCAGCAGTTTGACTAGCGGCCAAGAGACCCAGTTCTTC. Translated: CASSLTSGQETQFF.

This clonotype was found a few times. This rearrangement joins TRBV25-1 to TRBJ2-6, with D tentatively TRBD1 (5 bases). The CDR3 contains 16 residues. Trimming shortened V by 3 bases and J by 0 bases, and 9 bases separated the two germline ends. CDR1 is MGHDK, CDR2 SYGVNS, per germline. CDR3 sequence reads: CASSEGTGSGANVLTF. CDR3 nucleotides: TGTGCCAGCAGTGAGGGTACAGGCTCTGGGGCCAACGTCCTGACTTTC.

The CDR3 sequence is CASSETRPLGEKLFF. CDR3 DNA: TGTGCCAGCAGTGAAACGCGGCCGTTGGGAGAAAAACTGTTTTTT. J is TRBJ1-4 and V is TRBV27; D ambiguous. Germline V gene lookup returns CDR1 MNHEY and CDR2 SMNVEV (reference sequence). The ends were cut back, 5 bases at V and 8 bases at J, with 18 bases in the middle. The CDR3 runs to 15 residues.

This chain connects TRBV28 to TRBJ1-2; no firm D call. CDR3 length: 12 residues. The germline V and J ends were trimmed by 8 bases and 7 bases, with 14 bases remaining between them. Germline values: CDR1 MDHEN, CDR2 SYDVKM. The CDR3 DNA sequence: TGTGCCAGCGTGGCAGTCCTTGGTGGCTACACCTTC. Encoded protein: CASVAVLGGYTF.

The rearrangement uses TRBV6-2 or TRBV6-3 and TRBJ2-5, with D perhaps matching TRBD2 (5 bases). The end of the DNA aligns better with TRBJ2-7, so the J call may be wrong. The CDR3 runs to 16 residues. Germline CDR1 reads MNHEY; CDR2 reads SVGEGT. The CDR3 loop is CASSYSVGAEVYEQYF. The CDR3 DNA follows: TGTGCCAGCAGTTACTCTGTAGGAGCGGAGGTCTACGAGCAGTACTTC.

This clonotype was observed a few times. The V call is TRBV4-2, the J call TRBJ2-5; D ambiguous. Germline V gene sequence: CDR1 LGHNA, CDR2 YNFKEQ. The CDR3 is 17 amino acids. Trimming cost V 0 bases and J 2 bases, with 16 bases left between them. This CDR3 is CASSQDPWAETQETQYF. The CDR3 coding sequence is TGTGCCAGCAGCCAAGATCCTTGGGCGGAGACACAAGAGACCCAGTACTTC.

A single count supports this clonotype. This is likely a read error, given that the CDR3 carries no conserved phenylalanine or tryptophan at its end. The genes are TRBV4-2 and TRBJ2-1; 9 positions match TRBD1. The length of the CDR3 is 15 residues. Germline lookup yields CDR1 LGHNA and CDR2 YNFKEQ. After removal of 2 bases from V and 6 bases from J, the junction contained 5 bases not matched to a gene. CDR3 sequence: CASSQPGTGINEQFS. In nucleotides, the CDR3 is TGTGCCAGCAGCCAACCCGGGACAGGGATCAATGAGCAGTTCTCC.

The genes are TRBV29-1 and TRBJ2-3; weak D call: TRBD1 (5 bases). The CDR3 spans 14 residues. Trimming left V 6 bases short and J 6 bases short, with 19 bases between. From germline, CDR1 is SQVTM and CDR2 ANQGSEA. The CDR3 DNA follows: TGCAGCGTAAAAGGGGCAGGGCTCGCTGATACGCAGTATTTT. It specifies CSVKGAGLADTQYF.